This T cell receptor beta chain comes out of a study of blood T cells in healthy people across ages (dated by TCRdb to between 2014 and 2017). Study-wide context: In model experiments, template switching captured roughly one uniquely barcoded TCR beta cDNA molecule for every two T cells. The study measured age-related changes in TCR beta repertoire diversity using deep sequencing normalized with unique cDNA molecular identifiers. The donors were divided into four age groups: young (average roughly 15 years), middle-aged (approximately 39), aged (approximately 62) and long-lived (about 80). Using the same blood draw, the study looked at two additional independent replicas of 1 million unique cDNA reads for two donors, one aged 18 to 30 and the other aged 80 or older. Broad study findings and their caveats: The long-lived group showed more naive CD4+ T cells, fewer expanded clones and increased TCR diversity than the aged group, suggesting age selection. Donor CMV infection status was unknown, potentially confounding age-related changes in expanded clonotypes. Observed TCR beta diversity correlated strongly with the percentage of naive T cells measured by flow cytometry. Observed TCR beta diversity per million T cells fell roughly linearly with age, and a significant reduction was already apparent by age around 40. Estimates of total diversity based on one million sequenced T cells were regarded as lower bounds and as underestimates. Because profiling used bulk unsorted PBMCs, naive and antigen-experienced compartments could not be compared conclusively.

Including the terminal cysteine and phenylalanine, the CDR3 comprises 14 residues. Only the CDR3 DNA stays, 42 bases, in frame from base 1. The trim is 10 bases for V and 0 bases for J, with a gap of 14 bases between the germline ends. From a lookup of the germline V gene, CDR1 and CDR2 are ENHRY and SYGVKD. This clonotype occurred a few times. Its antigen is not yet known. It has no much larger one-base neighbor in the sample; base qualities were not kept. To prepare the library, 5' RACE was applied. Sequencing was carried out with an Illumina HiSeq 2500. A second roughly 6 to 12 cycle PCR used a sample-barcoded 5' primer and a J-beta primer mix. A unique molecular identifier was introduced onto each TCR beta cDNA molecule by a template-switch 5' adaptor carrying 12 random nucleotides. At least 2.5 million CDR3-containing paired-end reads were obtained from each sample. The Mint cDNA synthesis kit, primed by a TRBC-specific oligonucleotide, was used to synthesize first-strand cDNA from all RNA. Following uracil-DNA glycosylase treatment, a first 18-cycle PCR with universal primers M1SS and BC2_uni_R was performed on all cDNA. For the original study's pipeline: Normalization of each sample was performed by random selection of 1 million high-quality reads, each carrying a distinct molecular identifier. Instead of being binned into consensus sequences, reads that shared molecular identifiers were thrown out. CDR3 identification, clonotype clustering and error correction used MiTCR with a Q25 quality threshold and the strictest error-elimination algorithm. Lower-bound total TCR beta diversity was estimated with a nonparametric unseen species model using Euler transformation. In-frame beta chains were kept once TCRdb had trimmed the public reads at Q25 with fastp and called clones with MiXCR. Each entry is one CDR3 protein sequence, shown with its most common DNA and genes. The V and J calls come from TCRdb's annotation, not from the publication. This sample lists some 760,000 distinct CDR3 sequences; roughly 25% were detected once. The ten largest account for approximately 4% of the sample.

The donors were a few dozen Caucasian individuals from Russia, aged roughly 6 to 90 years, who were systemically healthy. Each donor gave ten milliliters of peripheral blood, collected into EDTA-treated Vacutainer tubes. Ficoll-Paque density-gradient centrifugation was used to isolate PBMCs, with at least 7 million per sample. Total RNA was extracted from PBMCs with Trizol reagent, with at least 5 micrograms obtained per sample. For every donor, flow cytometry on a PBMC aliquot measured the percentage of naive CD45RAhigh/CD27high T cells. Separately, the same data were catalogued under a study of T cells of mothers and their children. According to the second study: Donors were nine systemically healthy Caucasian individuals: three mothers and their six children. cDNA synthesis consumed the entire amount of extracted RNA, loaded at approximately 1.4 ug RNA in each 15 ul reaction. In the second PCR, the M1S primer added sample barcodes and 2-4 random nucleotides. More than 9 million TCR beta CDR3 reads were obtained from each mother, and about 3 million reads were obtained from each child. Thymic selection shapes the output of TCR recombination in a similar way in related and unrelated pairs, and inherited differences have a minor effect. Normalized repertoire overlap was always slightly but never significantly higher in related than unrelated mother-child pairs. No persistent microchimeric T cell clones were detected, at a sensitivity of approximately 90 clones per million clonotypes. Deep NGS was used in the study to compare the TCR beta repertoires of mothers and children and to look for features that separate related mother-child pairs from unrelated individuals. On average, the children were around 11 +/- 4 years old, while the mothers were approximately 40 +/- 4 years old. Libraries were sequenced on Illumina HiSeq 2000 with 100+100 nt paired-end reads after adapter ligation with NEBNext reagents. To avoid cross-contamination, the mother libraries and the child libraries were prepared a month apart and sequenced in separate runs. For each donor, somewhere between about 450,000 and 2,000,000 distinct TCR beta clonotypes were identified. Naive TCR beta clonotypes were estimated from low-frequency clonotypes matched to each donor's FACS-determined naive share, without sorting.

The sequence derives from a boy younger than 18 in good health. The chain is encoded by TRBV10-3 joined to TRBJ2-3; no D gene call is confident. Sequencing was carried out using blood. CDR3 region: CATLDLLSTDTQYF. The nucleotide sequence is given as TGTGCCACCTTGGATTTACTGAGCACAGATACGCAGTATTTT.